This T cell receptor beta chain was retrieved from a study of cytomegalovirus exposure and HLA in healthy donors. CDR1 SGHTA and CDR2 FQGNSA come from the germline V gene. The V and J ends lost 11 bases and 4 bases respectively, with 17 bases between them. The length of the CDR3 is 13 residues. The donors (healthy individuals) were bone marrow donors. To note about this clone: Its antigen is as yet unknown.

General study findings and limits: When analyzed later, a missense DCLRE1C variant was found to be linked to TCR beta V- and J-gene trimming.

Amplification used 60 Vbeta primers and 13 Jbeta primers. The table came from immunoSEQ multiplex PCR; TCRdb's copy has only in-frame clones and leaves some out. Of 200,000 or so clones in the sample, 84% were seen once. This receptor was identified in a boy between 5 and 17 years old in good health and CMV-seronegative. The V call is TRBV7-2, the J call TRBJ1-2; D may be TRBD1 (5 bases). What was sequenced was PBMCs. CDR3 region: CASGPLTTYGYTF. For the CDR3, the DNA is TGTGCCTCAGGGCCCCTTACTACCTATGGCTACACCTTC.